A single sample gave rise to the 30 T cell receptor beta chains below, sequenced in a study of shared clonotypes between healthy human individuals. The method was immunoSEQ multiplex PCR; TCRdb's version includes in-frame clones alone and lacks a portion of them. The sample records around 100,000 clones, roughly 66% being singletons. Sequenced: memory CD8+ T cells sorted from blood. Specified subset: CD45RO+ cells pooled with CCR7-negative TemRA cells. The source of these receptors is a woman aged 25 to 39 in good health.

J is TRBJ2-1 and V is TRBV27; D is perhaps TRBD1 or TRBD2 (6 bases each). Trimming removed 3 bases at V and 5 bases at J, with 20 bases between. The CDR3 is 17 amino acids. Germline V gives CDR1 MNHEY, CDR2 SMNVEV (reference sequence). CDR3 protein: CASSFSLTGGLHNEQFF. CDR3 nucleotides: TGTGCCAGCAGTTTCTCTCTGACAGGAGGGTTGCACAATGAGCAGTTCTTC.

The count of this clone is one. The chain couples TRBV15 to TRBJ2-1; D is perhaps TRBD1 (5 bases). CDR3 length equals 17 residues. V was cut by 1 base and J by 1 base, with 14 bases left in between. The germline V gene encodes CDR1 LNHNV and CDR2 YYDKDF (reference sequence). CDR3 loop: CATSRGTTYSSYNEQFF. For the CDR3, the DNA is TGTGCCACCAGCAGAGGGACAACATACTCGTCCTACAATGAGCAGTTCTTC.

This chain uses TRBV6-6 with TRBJ2-3; no reliable D call. V shed 2 bases and J shed 4 bases, with 4 bases lying between them. The CDR3 extends over 12 amino acids. CDR1 is MNHNY, CDR2 SVGAGI, per germline (reference sequence). In nucleotides, the CDR3 is TGTGCCAGCAGTTACGCAGCAGATACGCAGTATTTT. It encodes CASSYAADTQYF.

V gene TRBV28 combines with J gene TRBJ1-2; tentative D call: TRBD1 (5 bases). Looked up from germline, CDR1 is MDHEN and CDR2 is SYDVKM. The V end was cut by 5 bases, the J end by 5 bases, with 9 bases between. This CDR3 comprises 12 residues. CDR3 in amino acids: CASSPRQYGYTF. CDR3 bases: TGTGCCAGCAGTCCCCGACAGTATGGCTACACCTTC.

DNA of the CDR3: TGCGCCAGCAGCTTGGCCGGGTGGGGCAATGAGCAGTTCTTC. Its translation: CASSLAGWGNEQFF. The chain combines TRBV5-1 with TRBJ2-1; D not resolved. V was cut by 0 bases and J by 6 bases, with 10 bases left in between. From germline, CDR1 is SGHRS and CDR2 YFSETQ. The CDR3 spans 14 residues. Full variable domain (outside the CDR3, taken from reference TRBV5-1 and TRBJ2-1): KAGVTQTPRYLIKTRGQQVTLSCSPISGHRSVSWYQQTPGQGLQFLFEYFSETQRNKGNFPGRFSGRQFSNSRSEMNVSTLELGDSALYLCASSLAGWGNEQFFGPGTRLTVL.

V is TRBV19 and J is TRBJ2-2; D is possibly TRBD2 (5 bases). Germline CDR1 reads LNHDA; CDR2 reads SQIVND (reference sequence). V lost 8 bases and J lost 0, with 10 bases in between. CDR3 length: 14 amino acids. CDR3 bases: TGTGCCAGTGGCAGACTATCGAACACCGGGGAGCTGTTTTTT. Its translation is CASGRLSNTGELFF.

This chain uses TRBV29-1 with TRBJ2-5, with 8 bases lining up with TRBD1. There are 16 residues in the CDR3. The V segment lost 6 bases and the J segment 5 bases; nucleotides outside the gene matches: 17. CDR1 is SQVTM, CDR2 ANQGSEA, per germline. The CDR3 reads CSVPARTGSGWETQYF. CDR3 DNA sequence: TGCAGCGTGCCCGCCAGGACAGGGAGCGGTTGGGAGACCCAGTACTTC. Based on the CDR3 plus reference TRBV29-1 and TRBJ2-5, the full variable domain is SAVISQKPSRDICQRGTSLTIQCQVDSQVTMMFWYRQQPGQSLTLIATANQGSEATYESGFVIDKFPISRPNLTFSTLTVSNMSPEDSSIYLCSVPARTGSGWETQYFGPGTRLLVL.

The V and J genes are TRBV5-1 and TRBJ2-7, with 7 nucleotides matching TRBD1. CDR1 and CDR2 from the germline V gene are SGHRS and YFSETQ. With 4 bases clipped from V and 2 bases from J, the junction kept 9 bases outside the gene matches. The CDR3 sequence is 15 residues long. Written as DNA, the CDR3 is TGCGCCAGCAGCCCCTTTAACAGGGGCCCCTACGAGCAGTACTTC. Its translation: CASSPFNRGPYEQYF. Full variable domain (outside the CDR3, taken from reference TRBV5-1 and TRBJ2-7): KAGVTQTPRYLIKTRGQQVTLSCSPISGHRSVSWYQQTPGQGLQFLFEYFSETQRNKGNFPGRFSGRQFSNSRSEMNVSTLELGDSALYLCASSPFNRGPYEQYFGPGTRLTVT.

The chain joins TRBV11-3 to TRBJ2-1; D remains unclear. Germline values: CDR1 SGHNT, CDR2 YENEEA. The CDR3 is made up of 12 amino acids. V was trimmed by 5 bases and J by 6 bases, leaving 8 bases between them. CDR3 sequence reads: CASSRMANEQFF. CDR3 in DNA: TGTGCCAGCAGCCGGATGGCCAATGAGCAGTTCTTC.

This clone was seen at least ten times. This sequence joins TRBV7-8 and TRBJ2-3; 7 bases are shared with TRBD2. CDR1 and CDR2 (germline): SGHVS, FQNEAQ. CDR3 length: 16 residues. The V and J ends lost 0 bases and 6 bases, in that order; junction bases with no gene match: 9. The CDR3 DNA sequence: TGTGCCAGCAGCTTAGCGTCGGGGGGAGGGCCGGATACGCAGTATTTT. Translation: CASSLASGGGPDTQYF.

The chain combines TRBV7-9 with TRBJ1-3; maybe TRBD1 (5 bases). Trimming cost V 4 bases and J 0 bases, with 19 bases left between them. CDR3 size: 18 residues. Germline V gene data show CDR1 as SEHNR and CDR2 as FQNEAQ (reference sequence). CDR3 DNA sequence: TGTGCCAGCAGCTCCGCCCGGGACCCAAGCCTCTCTGGAAACACCATATATTTT. Amino acids: CASSSARDPSLSGNTIYF.

For the CDR3, the DNA is TGTGCCAGTAGAACCGGGACAGAAAACAATGAGCAGTTCTTC. Amino acids: CASRTGTENNEQFF. V usage is TRBV19 and J usage is TRBJ2-1; 7 nucleotides line up with TRBD1. The CDR3 runs to 14 residues. CDR1 and CDR2 (germline): LNHDA, SQIVND (reference sequence). V gave up 6 bases and J gave up 5 bases; unmatched junction bases: 7. The full variable domain, in which reference TRBV19 and TRBJ2-1 provide the parts outside the CDR3, is DGGITQSPKYLFRKEGQNVTLSCEQNLNHDAMYWYRQDPGQGLRLIYYSQIVNDFQKGDIAEGYSVSREKKESFPLTVTSAQKNPTAFYLCASRTGTENNEQFFGPGTRLTVL.

In its sample, this clone ranks as medium-sized. The J gene is TRBJ1-2, the V gene TRBV27; D uncertain. The ends were cut back, 0 bases at V and 7 bases at J, with 9 bases in the middle. This CDR3 comprises 13 residues. Per germline, CDR1 MNHEY and CDR2 SMNVEV (reference sequence). This CDR3 is CASSLSLGGGYTF. CDR3 nucleotides: TGTGCCAGCAGTTTATCGTTAGGAGGTGGCTACACCTTC.

The rearrangement joins TRBV7-3 to TRBJ2-1, with 9 bases that match TRBD2. The CDR3 length is 16 residues. The germline gives CDR1 SGHTA, CDR2 FQGTGA. The junction had 8 bases not matched to a gene; V was cut back by 2 bases and J by 6 bases. CDR3 sequence (DNA): TGTGCCAGCAGCTTAGGGGTAGCGGGAGCTCCCAATGAGCAGTTCTTC. Translation: CASSLGVAGAPNEQFF.

This clone showed up just once. The gene calls are TRBV7-6 and TRBJ2-7; TRBD1 agrees at 10 bases. The germline CDR1 and CDR2 sequences are SGHVS and FNYEAQ. There are 17 residues in the CDR3. Trimming took 2 bases from V and 6 from J; bases not matched to a gene: 13. Here the CDR3 DNA reads TGTGCCAGCAGCTTACCAGGGTTCAGACAGGGGGCGCGCGAGCAGTACTTC. This encodes CASSLPGFRQGAREQYF.

The chain is built from TRBV27 and TRBJ1-1, with a weak D call TRBD1 (6 bases). CDR3 size: 16 residues. Trimming removed 3 bases at V and 6 bases at J, with 20 bases between. CDR1 MNHEY and CDR2 SMNVEV come from the germline V gene (reference sequence). The CDR3 DNA reads as TGTGCCAGCAGTTTTAGGGCCGGCGGGGGCGGCGCTGAAGCTTTCTTT. This sequence encodes CASSFRAGGGGAEAFF.

This clone was counted a few times. This chain uses TRBV20-1 with TRBJ2-5; 7 nucleotides align to TRBD2. Per the germline V gene, CDR1 is DFQATT and CDR2 is SNEGSKA (reference sequence). The CDR3 consists of 11 residues. Trimming removed 8 bases from V and 9 bases from J; junction bases left unmatched: 9. The CDR3 sequence is CSRALREAQYF. CDR3 in DNA: TGCAGTCGGGCTCTCCGGGAGGCCCAGTACTTC.

The chain combines TRBV27 with TRBJ2-1, with TRBD2 matching over 12 bases. J lost 4 bases, V lost 4 bases, and 2 bases had no gene match. CDR1 is MNHEY and CDR2 is SMNVEV in the germline V gene (reference sequence). This CDR3 is built from 15 residues. CDR3 residues: CASSWGTSGYNEQFF. The CDR3 DNA follows: TGTGCCAGCAGTTGGGGGACTAGCGGGTACAATGAGCAGTTCTTC.

The CDR3 coding sequence is TGCAGCGTTGAGAGGGAGGCTGGGGGGGAGACCCAGTACTTC. Translating it yields CSVEREAGGETQYF. The chain couples TRBV29-1 to TRBJ2-5; D might be TRBD2 (6 bases). Trimming pared 3 bases from V and 5 bases from J, leaving 16 bases between. Germline lookup yields CDR1 SQVTM and CDR2 ANQGSEA. The CDR3 extends over 14 amino acids.

The chain uses TRBV27 and TRBJ1-1; D is uncertain. There are 13 residues in the CDR3. The germline V and J ends were trimmed by 0 bases and 5 bases, with 7 bases remaining between them. The germline V gene encodes CDR1 MNHEY and CDR2 SMNVEV (reference sequence). In DNA, the CDR3 is TGTGCCAGCAGTTTATCCGAGAGGACTGAAGCTTTCTTT. This translates into CASSLSERTEAFF.

This clone has a handful of counts. The chain recombines TRBV27 with TRBJ2-5; maybe TRBD1 (5 bases). The DNA end is more similar to TRBJ2-7, so the J call may be wrong. Germline V gene data show CDR1 as MNHEY and CDR2 as SMNVEV (reference sequence). This CDR3 contains 13 residues. The CDR3 coding sequence is TGTGCCAGACCTAGAGGACATTACTACGAGCAGTACTTC. It yields the protein CARPRGHYYEQYF.

The chain uses TRBV29-1 and TRBJ2-7; D could derive from TRBD1 or TRBD2 (6 bases each). Germline values: CDR1 SQVTM, CDR2 ANQGSEA. Trimming took off 7 bases at V and 5 bases at J, with 18 bases between the two ends. This CDR3 has 13 residues. The CDR3 coding sequence is TGCAGCGCGGGAGCAGGGGAAGGGGACGAGCAGTACTTC. Encoded protein: CSAGAGEGDEQYF.

The chain joins TRBV9 to TRBJ1-1; D may be TRBD1 (5 bases). The CDR3 runs 13 residues. Trimming stripped 4 bases from V and 5 bases from J, with 12 bases between. CDR1 and CDR2 from the germline V gene are SGDLS and YYNGEE. The CDR3 spells CASSLVRGTEAFF. The CDR3 DNA follows: TGTGCCAGCAGCTTAGTGCGGGGGACTGAAGCTTTCTTT.

DNA for the CDR3: TGTGCCAGCAGTGATGATGGGACTAGCGGGAGGTCAGATACGCAGTATTTT. Translated, it gives CASSDDGTSGRSDTQYF. This chain links TRBV25-1 with TRBJ2-3; TRBD2 agrees at 15 bases. Unmatched junction bases numbered 5, after V lost 3 bases and J lost 4 bases. The CDR3 is 17 amino acids. Germline CDR1 reads MGHDK; CDR2 reads SYGVNS.

This clone was found many times. The gene calls are TRBV5-4 and TRBJ2-4; a weak D match, TRBD2 (5 bases). CDR1 is SGHNT and CDR2 is YYREEE in the germline V gene (reference sequence). CDR3 length: 16 residues. V lost 0 bases and J lost 1, with 11 bases in between. Written as DNA, the CDR3 is TGTGCCAGCAGCTTGGATCGGGGATGGGCCAAAAACATTCAGTACTTC. Its translation is CASSLDRGWAKNIQYF. Full variable domain (remainder filled in from reference TRBV5-4 and TRBJ2-4): ETGVTQSPTHLIKTRGQQVTLRCSSQSGHNTVSWYQQALGQGPQFIFQYYREEENGRGNFPPRFSGLQFPNYSSELNVNALELDDSALYLCASSLDRGWAKNIQYFGAGTRLSVL.

This chain joins TRBV5-6 and TRBJ1-2; D is ambiguous. This CDR3 contains 15 residues. The ends were cut back, 0 bases at V and 4 bases at J, with 13 bases in the middle. Germline V gives CDR1 SGHDT, CDR2 YYEEEE. The DNA for the CDR3 is TGTGCCAGCAGCTTGGATTACAGCGGCCCCTATGGCTACACCTTC. Protein product: CASSLDYSGPYGYTF. Variable domain in full (rest from reference TRBV5-6 and TRBJ1-2): DAGVTQSPTHLIKTRGQQVTLRCSPKSGHDTVSWYQQALGQGPQFIFQYYEEEERQRGNFPDRFSGHQFPNYSSELNVNALLLGDSALYLCASSLDYSGPYGYTFGSGTRLTVV.

This rearrangement joins TRBV4-1 to TRBJ2-7; TRBD2 matches 8 bases. The germline V gene has CDR1 MGHRA and CDR2 YSYEKL. The CDR3 is 15 amino acids. The V gene end was trimmed by 2 bases and the J gene end by 5 bases; junction bases not matched to a gene: 8. The CDR3: CASSQPPSGSNEQYF. The CDR3 DNA reads as TGCGCCAGCAGCCAACCACCGAGCGGGAGCAACGAGCAGTACTTC.

This chain links TRBV7-2 with TRBJ1-1; D remains ambiguous. Trimming took off 2 bases at V and 6 bases at J, with 13 bases between the two ends. This CDR3 region has 14 residues. Germline V CDR1 and CDR2: SGHTA, FQGNSA. The CDR3 DNA is TGTGCCAGCAGCTTACTTCGTCAATCCCCTGAAGCTTTCTTT. Its translation is CASSLLRQSPEAFF.

This chain joins TRBV28 and TRBJ2-3; the match to TRBD2 covers 10 bases. The V segment lost 3 bases and the J segment 0 bases; nucleotides outside the gene matches: 12. The CDR3 covers 19 residues. Germline CDR1 is MDHEN and CDR2 is SYDVKM. The CDR3 is CASSLGQAGLAASTDTQYF. CDR3 bases: TGTGCCAGCAGTTTGGGACAAGCTGGACTAGCGGCTAGCACAGATACGCAGTATTTT.

This clone showed up just a few times. The chain links TRBV25-1 to TRBJ1-3, with D uncertain. V was shortened by 2 bases and J by 0 bases, with 11 bases between the two germline ends. The V gene's germline CDR1 is MGHDK and CDR2 SYGVNS. The CDR3 extends over 16 amino acids. The DNA of the CDR3 is TGTGCCAGCAGTGAAAATACGGACTTCTCTGGAAACACCATATATTTT. Translating it yields CASSENTDFSGNTIYF.